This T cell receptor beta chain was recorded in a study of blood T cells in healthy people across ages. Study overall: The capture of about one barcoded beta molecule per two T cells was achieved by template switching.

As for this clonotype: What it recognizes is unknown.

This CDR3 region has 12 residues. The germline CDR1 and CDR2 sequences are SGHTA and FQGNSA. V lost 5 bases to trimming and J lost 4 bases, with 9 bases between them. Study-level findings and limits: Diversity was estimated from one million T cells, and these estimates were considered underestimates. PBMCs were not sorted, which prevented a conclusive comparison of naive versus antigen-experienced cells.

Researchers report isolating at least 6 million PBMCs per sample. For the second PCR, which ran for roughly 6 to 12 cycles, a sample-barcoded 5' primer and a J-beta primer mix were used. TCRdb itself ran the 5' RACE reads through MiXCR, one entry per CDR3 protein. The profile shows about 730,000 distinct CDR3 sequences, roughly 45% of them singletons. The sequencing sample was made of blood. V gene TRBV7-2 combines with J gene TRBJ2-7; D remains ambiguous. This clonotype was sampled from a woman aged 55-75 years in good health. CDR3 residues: CASSPPAYEQYF. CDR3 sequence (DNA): TGTGCCAGCAGCCCCCCCGCGTACGAGCAGTACTTC.